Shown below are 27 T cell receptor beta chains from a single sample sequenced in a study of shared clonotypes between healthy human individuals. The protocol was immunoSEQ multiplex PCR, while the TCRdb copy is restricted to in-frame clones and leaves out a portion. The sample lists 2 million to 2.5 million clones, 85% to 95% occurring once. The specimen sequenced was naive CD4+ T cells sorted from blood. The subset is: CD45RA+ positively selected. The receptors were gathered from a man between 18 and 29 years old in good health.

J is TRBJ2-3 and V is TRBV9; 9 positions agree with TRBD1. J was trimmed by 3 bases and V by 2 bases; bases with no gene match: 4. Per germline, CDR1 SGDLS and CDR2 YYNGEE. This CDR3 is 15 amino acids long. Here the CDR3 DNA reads TGTGCCAGCAGCGTCCGGGACAGGGCAACAGATACGCAGTATTTT. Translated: CASSVRDRATDTQYF.

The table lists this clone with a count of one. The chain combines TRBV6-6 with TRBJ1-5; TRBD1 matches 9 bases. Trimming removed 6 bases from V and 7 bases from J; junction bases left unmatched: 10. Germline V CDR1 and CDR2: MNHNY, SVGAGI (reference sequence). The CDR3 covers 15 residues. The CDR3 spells CASSRGQGNPQPQHF. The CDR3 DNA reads TGTGCCAGCAGCCGGGGACAGGGAAATCCCCAGCCCCAGCATTTT.

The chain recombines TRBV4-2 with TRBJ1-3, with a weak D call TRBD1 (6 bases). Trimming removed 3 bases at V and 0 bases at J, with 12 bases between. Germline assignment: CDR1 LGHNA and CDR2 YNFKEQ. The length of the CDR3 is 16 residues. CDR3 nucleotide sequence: TGTGCCAGCAGCCAGTGGGAGACAGGCTCTGGAAACACCATATATTTT. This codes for CASSQWETGSGNTIYF.

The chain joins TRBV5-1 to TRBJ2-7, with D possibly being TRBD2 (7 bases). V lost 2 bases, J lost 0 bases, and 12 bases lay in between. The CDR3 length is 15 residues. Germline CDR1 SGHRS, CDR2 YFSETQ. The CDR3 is CASSLDGGPSYEQYF. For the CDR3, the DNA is TGCGCCAGCAGCTTAGACGGGGGGCCCTCCTACGAGCAGTACTTC.

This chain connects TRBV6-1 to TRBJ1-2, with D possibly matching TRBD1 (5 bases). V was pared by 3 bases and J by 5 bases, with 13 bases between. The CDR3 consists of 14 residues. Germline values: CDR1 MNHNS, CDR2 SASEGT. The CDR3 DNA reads TGTGCCAGCAGTGAGCTGGGGGATCTTTATGGCTACACCTTC. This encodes CASSELGDLYGYTF.

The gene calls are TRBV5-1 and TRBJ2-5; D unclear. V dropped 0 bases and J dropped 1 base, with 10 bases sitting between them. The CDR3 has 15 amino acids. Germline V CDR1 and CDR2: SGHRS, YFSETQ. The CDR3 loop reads CASSLEGNSQETQYF. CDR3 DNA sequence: TGCGCCAGCAGCTTGGAAGGGAATTCCCAAGAGACCCAGTACTTC.

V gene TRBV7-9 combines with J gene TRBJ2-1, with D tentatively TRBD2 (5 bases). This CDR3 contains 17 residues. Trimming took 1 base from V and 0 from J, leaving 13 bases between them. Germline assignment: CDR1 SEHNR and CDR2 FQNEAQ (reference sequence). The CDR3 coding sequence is TGTGCCAGCAGCTTAGGTCTAGCCATTTACTCCTACAATGAGCAGTTCTTC. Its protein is CASSLGLAIYSYNEQFF.

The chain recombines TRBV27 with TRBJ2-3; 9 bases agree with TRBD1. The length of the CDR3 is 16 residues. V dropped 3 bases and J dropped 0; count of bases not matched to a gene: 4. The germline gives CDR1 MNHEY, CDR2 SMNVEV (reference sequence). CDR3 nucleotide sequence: TGTGCCAGCAGTTTTTTTGGGACAGGGAGCACAGATACGCAGTATTTT. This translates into CASSFFGTGSTDTQYF.

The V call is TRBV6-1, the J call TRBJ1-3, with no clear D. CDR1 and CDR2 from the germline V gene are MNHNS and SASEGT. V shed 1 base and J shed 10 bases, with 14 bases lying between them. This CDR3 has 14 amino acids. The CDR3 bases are TGTGCCAGCAGTGAAGAGAGGTGGAGTCCTACCATATATTTT. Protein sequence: CASSEERWSPTIYF.

In DNA, the CDR3 is TGTGCCAGCAGGTTTCAAGAGGTAGGCAATCAGCCCCAGCATTTT. It encodes CASRFQEVGNQPQHF. V is TRBV2 and J is TRBJ1-5; D ambiguous. CDR1 is SNHLY, CDR2 FYNNEI, per germline. V was shortened by 6 bases and J by 2 bases, with 14 bases between the two germline ends. The length of the CDR3 is 15 residues. Full variable domain (missing parts from reference TRBV2 and TRBJ1-5): EPEVTQTPSHQVTQMGQEVILRCVPISNHLYFYWYRQILGQKVEFLVSFYNNEISEKSEIFDDQFSVERPDGSNFTLKIRSTKLEDSAMYFCASRFQEVGNQPQHFGDGTRLSIL.

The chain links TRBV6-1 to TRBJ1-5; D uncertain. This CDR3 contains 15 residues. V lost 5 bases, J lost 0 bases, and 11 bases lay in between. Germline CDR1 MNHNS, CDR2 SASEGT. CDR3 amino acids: CASSLSENSNQPQHF. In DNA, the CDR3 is TGTGCCAGCAGTTTATCAGAGAATAGCAATCAGCCCCAGCATTTT.

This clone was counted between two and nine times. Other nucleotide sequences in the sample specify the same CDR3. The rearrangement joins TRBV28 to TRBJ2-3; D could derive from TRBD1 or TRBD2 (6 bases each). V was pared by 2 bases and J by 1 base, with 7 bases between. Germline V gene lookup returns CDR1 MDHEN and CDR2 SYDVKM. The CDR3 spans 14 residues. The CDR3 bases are TGTGCCAGCAGTTTAAGGGGGGGCACAGATACGCAGTATTTT. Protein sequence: CASSLRGGTDTQYF.

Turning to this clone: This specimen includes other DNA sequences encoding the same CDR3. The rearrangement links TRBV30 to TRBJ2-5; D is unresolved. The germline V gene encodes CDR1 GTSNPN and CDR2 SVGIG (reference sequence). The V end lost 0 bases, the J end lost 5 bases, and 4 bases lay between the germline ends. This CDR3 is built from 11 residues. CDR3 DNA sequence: TGTGCCTGGAGTGTACGCGAGACCCAGTACTTC. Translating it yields CAWSVRETQYF. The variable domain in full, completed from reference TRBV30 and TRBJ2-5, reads SQTIHQWPATLVQPVGSPLSLECTVEGTSNPNLYWYRQAAGRGLQLLFYSVGIGQISSEVPQNLSASRPQDRQFILSSKKLLLSDSGFYLCAWSVRETQYFGPGTRLLVL.

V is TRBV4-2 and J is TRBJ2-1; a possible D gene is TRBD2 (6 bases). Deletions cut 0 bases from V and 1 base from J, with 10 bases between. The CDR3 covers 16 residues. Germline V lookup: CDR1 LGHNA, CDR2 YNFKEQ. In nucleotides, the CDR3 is TGTGCCAGCAGCCAAGAACGGGGGACTTCCTACAATGAGCAGTTCTTC. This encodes CASSQERGTSYNEQFF.

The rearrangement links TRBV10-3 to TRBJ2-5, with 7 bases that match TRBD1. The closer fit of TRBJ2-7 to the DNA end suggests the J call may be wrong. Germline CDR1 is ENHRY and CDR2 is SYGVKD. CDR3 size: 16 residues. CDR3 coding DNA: TGTGCCATCAGTGAGACCATGGACAGGCGAACCTACGAGCAGTACTTC. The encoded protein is CAISETMDRRTYEQYF.

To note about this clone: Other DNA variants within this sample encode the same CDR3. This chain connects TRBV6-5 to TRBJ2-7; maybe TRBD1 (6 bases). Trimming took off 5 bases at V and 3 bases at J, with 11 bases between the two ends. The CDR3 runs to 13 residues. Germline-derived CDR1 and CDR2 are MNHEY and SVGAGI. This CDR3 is CASSRGQNYEQYF. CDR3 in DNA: TGTGCCAGCAGTAGAGGACAGAACTACGAGCAGTACTTC.

The CDR3 spells CASSLKAVGAYEQYF. The DNA for the CDR3 is TGTGCCAGCAGCTTAAAAGCGGTTGGGGCCTACGAGCAGTACTTC. V gene TRBV7-2 combines with J gene TRBJ2-7; the D gene is possibly TRBD2 (5 bases). From germline, CDR1 is SGHTA and CDR2 FQGNSA. Trimming removed 2 bases at V and 2 bases at J, with 13 bases between. This CDR3 region has 15 residues. Drawing the rest from reference TRBV7-2 and TRBJ2-7, the complete variable domain is GAGVSQSPSNKVTEKGKDVELRCDPISGHTALYWYRQSLGQGLEFLIYFQGNSAPDKSGLPSDRFSAERTGGSVSTLTIQRTQQEDSAVYLCASSLKAVGAYEQYFGPGTRLTVT.

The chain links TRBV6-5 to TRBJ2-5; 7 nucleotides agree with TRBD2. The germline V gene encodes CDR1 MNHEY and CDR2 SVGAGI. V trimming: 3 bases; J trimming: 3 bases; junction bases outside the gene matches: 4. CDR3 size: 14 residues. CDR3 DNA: TGTGCCAGCAGTTATGGGGACTACAAAGAGACCCAGTACTTC. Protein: CASSYGDYKETQYF.

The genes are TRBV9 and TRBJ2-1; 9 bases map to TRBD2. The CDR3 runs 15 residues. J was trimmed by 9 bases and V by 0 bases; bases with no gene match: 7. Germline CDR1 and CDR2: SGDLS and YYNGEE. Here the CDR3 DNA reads TGTGCCAGCAGCGTAGATAGCGGGAGAGCCGGTGAGCAGTTCTTC. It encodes CASSVDSGRAGEQFF.

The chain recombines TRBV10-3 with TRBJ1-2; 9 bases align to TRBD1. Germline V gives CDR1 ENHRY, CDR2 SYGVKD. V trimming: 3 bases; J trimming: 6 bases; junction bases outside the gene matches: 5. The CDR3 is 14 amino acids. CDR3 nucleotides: TGTGCCATCAGTGAAACAGGGGGCTTAGATGGCTACACCTTC. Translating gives CAISETGGLDGYTF.

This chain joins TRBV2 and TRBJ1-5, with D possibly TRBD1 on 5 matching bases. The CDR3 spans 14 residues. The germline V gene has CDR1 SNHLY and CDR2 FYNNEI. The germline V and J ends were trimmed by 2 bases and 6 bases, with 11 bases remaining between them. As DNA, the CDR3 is TGTGCCAGCAGTGAATGGGATGGGGGTCAGCCCCAGCATTTT. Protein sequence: CASSEWDGGQPQHF. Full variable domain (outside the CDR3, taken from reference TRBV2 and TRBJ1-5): EPEVTQTPSHQVTQMGQEVILRCVPISNHLYFYWYRQILGQKVEFLVSFYNNEISEKSEIFDDQFSVERPDGSNFTLKIRSTKLEDSAMYFCASSEWDGGQPQHFGDGTRLSIL.

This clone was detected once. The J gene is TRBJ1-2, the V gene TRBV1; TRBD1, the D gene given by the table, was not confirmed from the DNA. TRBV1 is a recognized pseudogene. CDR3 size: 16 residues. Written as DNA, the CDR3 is TGCACCAGCAGCCAAGAAGAACAGGGCCCGGGCTATGGCTACACCTTC. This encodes CTSSQEEQGPGYGYTF.

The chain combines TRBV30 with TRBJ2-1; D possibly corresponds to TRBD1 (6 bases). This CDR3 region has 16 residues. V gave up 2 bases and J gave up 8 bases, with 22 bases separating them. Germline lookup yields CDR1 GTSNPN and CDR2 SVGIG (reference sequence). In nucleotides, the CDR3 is TGTGCCTGGAGTTCTAAGGGGACCAGGGGTAAGGATGAGCAGTTCTTC. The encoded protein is CAWSSKGTRGKDEQFF.

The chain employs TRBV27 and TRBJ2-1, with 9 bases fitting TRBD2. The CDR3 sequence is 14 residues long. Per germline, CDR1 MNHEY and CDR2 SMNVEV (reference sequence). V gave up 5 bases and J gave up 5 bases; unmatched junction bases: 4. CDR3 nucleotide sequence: TGTGCCAGCAGTCGGACTAGCGTCAACAATGAGCAGTTCTTC. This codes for CASSRTSVNNEQFF.

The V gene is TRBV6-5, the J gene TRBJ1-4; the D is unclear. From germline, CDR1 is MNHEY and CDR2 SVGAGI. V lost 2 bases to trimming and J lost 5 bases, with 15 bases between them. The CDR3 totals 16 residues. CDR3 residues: CASSYGPDGRNEKLFF. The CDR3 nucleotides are TGTGCCAGCAGTTACGGGCCTGATGGTCGAAATGAAAAACTGTTTTTT.

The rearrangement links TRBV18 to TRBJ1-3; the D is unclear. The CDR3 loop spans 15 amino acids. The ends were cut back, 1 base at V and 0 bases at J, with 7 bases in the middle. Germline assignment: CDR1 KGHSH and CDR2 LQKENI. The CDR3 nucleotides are TGTGCCAGCTCACCACAGGAGACCTCTGGAAACACCATATATTTT. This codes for CASSPQETSGNTIYF. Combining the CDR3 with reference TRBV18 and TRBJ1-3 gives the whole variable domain NAGVMQNPRHLVRRRGQEARLRCSPMKGHSHVYWYRQLPEEGLKFMVYLQKENIIDESGMPKERFSAEFPKEGPSILRIQQVVRGDSAAYFCASSPQETSGNTIYFGEGSWLTVV.

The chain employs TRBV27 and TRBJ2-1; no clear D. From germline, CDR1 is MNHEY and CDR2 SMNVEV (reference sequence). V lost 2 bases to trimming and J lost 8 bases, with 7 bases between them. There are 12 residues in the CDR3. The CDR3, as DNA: TGTGCCAGCAGTTTAAGTCTCCATGAGCAGTTCTTC. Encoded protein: CASSLSLHEQFF.